The clone carrying this TCR beta chain was detected ten times or more. Its antigen is unidentified. Template switching added a universal primer site, and cDNA bore unique molecular identifiers. In TCRdb, the 5' RACE reads were re-called with MiXCR into one record per CDR3 protein. This sample has 250,000 to 300,000 distinct CDR3 sequences, with 8.5% to 9.5% found just once. The V gene end was trimmed by 5 bases and the J gene end by 3 bases; junction bases not matched to a gene: 12. This CDR3 comprises 17 residues. Germline loops: CDR1 SNHLY, CDR2 FYNNEI. This specimen belongs to a study of identical twins. Study observations and caveats: Clonotypes of the beta chain that were abundant in cord blood carried fewer insertions (memory repertoires showed none). Zero-insertion analyses might be partly confounded by invariant T cells like MAIT and iNKT. Twin sharing of out-of-frame TCR alpha was underestimated by models in monozygotic pairs.

These data were also filed under a second study, of yellow fever vaccine responses in identical twins.

Sequencing was performed on CD8+ T cells sorted from blood. V is TRBV2 and J is TRBJ2-1; 8 positions agree with TRBD2. The sequence derives from a woman aged 18 to 35 in good health. The CDR3 DNA sequence: TGTGCCAGCAGTCCCATCAGAAGCGGGAGCAGCTACAATGAGCAGTTCTTC. It codes for CASSPIRSGSSYNEQFF.